This T cell receptor beta chain was documented in a study of blood T cell repertoires in COVID-19. V dropped 2 bases and J dropped 5; count of bases not matched to a gene: 11. The germline CDR1 and CDR2 sequences are LGHDT and YNNKEL (reference sequence). This CDR3 is 16 amino acids long. Libraries were prepared by immunoSEQ multiplex PCR; TCRdb keeps only in-frame clonotypes and omits some of them. The top ten hold 1.1% of the sample, which has about 380,000 clones, roughly four fifths seen once. The gene calls are TRBV3-1 (or the pseudogene TRBV3-2) and TRBJ2-5, with TRBD2 identical over 7 bases. This sequence was found in a human donor with acute or convalescent COVID-19. The donor label of this sample is uncertain. Sample: peripheral blood. CDR3 residues: CASSQYLSGATETQYF. DNA for the CDR3: TGTGCCAGCAGCCAATACCTAAGCGGGGCTACCGAGACCCAGTACTTC.